The 23 T cell receptor beta chains below all came from one sample that was sequenced in a study of cytomegalovirus exposure and HLA in healthy donors. In the PCR, 60 Vbeta and 13 Jbeta primers were used. Repertoires were generated with immunoSEQ multiplex PCR, while TCRdb's copy carries only in-frame clones and drops some. The sample lists approximately 190,000 clones; about 86% were seen once. Sequencing was performed on PBMCs. These receptors were collected from a woman between 18 and 30 years old in good health and CMV-seropositive.

Only one count was recorded for this clone. The chain couples TRBV18 to TRBJ2-3; unclear D gene. CDR1 KGHSH and CDR2 LQKENI come from the germline V gene. Trimming took 0 bases from V and 2 from J, leaving 6 bases between them. CDR3 length: 14 amino acids. CDR3 sequence (DNA): TGTGCCAGCTCACCACCGCAGGCCACAGATACGCAGTATTTT. It specifies CASSPPQATDTQYF.

In DNA form, the CDR3 reads TGTGCCAGCAGCCAAACCGGAGACGCCACAAGAGAAAAACTGTTTTTT. Protein product: CASSQTGDATREKLFF. The chain links TRBV7-9 to TRBJ1-4; D gene ambiguous. V was clipped by 5 bases and J by 8 bases, with 21 bases between them. This CDR3 contains 16 residues. Looked up from germline, CDR1 is SEHNR and CDR2 is FQNEAQ (reference sequence).

This chain links TRBV19 with TRBJ2-5; TRBD1 might be the D (6 bases). Germline CDR1 is LNHDA and CDR2 is SQIVND (reference sequence). Trimming took 5 bases from V and 4 from J, leaving 14 bases between them. This CDR3 has 14 amino acids. CDR3 protein: CASSGWGQGETQYF. DNA of the CDR3: TGTGCCAGTAGTGGGTGGGGGCAGGGAGAGACCCAGTACTTC.

This clone was seen only a few times. The V gene is TRBV27, the J gene TRBJ2-1; 7 bases line up with TRBD2. The V and J ends lost 3 bases and 0 bases, in that order; junction bases with no gene match: 5. Germline-derived CDR1 and CDR2 are MNHEY and SMNVEV (reference sequence). The CDR3 length is 16 residues. The CDR3: CASSFDTGGSYNEQFF. The CDR3 nucleotides are TGTGCCAGCAGTTTTGATACGGGGGGCTCCTACAATGAGCAGTTCTTC.

This clone was observed a handful of times. The chain employs TRBV4-1 and TRBJ1-1; 8 positions match TRBD1. Germline V gene data show CDR1 as MGHRA and CDR2 as YSYEKL. The CDR3 is 14 amino acids. Trimming took 4 bases from V and 5 from J; bases not matched to a gene: 6. The CDR3 DNA is TGCGCCAGCAGCCTCGGACAGGGAAGGACTGAAGCTTTCTTT. It translates to CASSLGQGRTEAFF.

This sequence joins TRBV28 and TRBJ1-5; D may be TRBD1 (5 bases). The ends were cut back, 7 bases at V and 4 bases at J, with 11 bases in the middle. The CDR3 loop spans 13 amino acids. Germline loops: CDR1 MDHEN, CDR2 SYDVKM. The CDR3 sequence: CASKDSWNQPQHF. The CDR3 DNA follows: TGTGCCAGCAAAGACAGTTGGAATCAGCCCCAGCATTTT.

V is TRBV2 and J is TRBJ1-6; the D gene is possibly TRBD1 (6 bases). The CDR3 covers 17 residues. Germline assignment: CDR1 SNHLY and CDR2 FYNNEI. With 2 bases removed from V and 9 bases from J, the gap between germline ends came to 20 bases. CDR3 sequence (DNA): TGTGCCAGCAGTGAAATCCCAACGGCAGGGGATGGTTCACCCCTCCACTTT. Protein: CASSEIPTAGDGSPLHF.

The chain joins TRBV28 to TRBJ2-1; D is unresolved. CDR1 and CDR2 from the germline V gene are MDHEN and SYDVKM. V was trimmed by 8 bases and J by 4 bases, leaving 9 bases between them. This CDR3 contains 12 residues. In nucleotides, the CDR3 is TGTGCCAGCGGGCACATATACAATGAGCAGTTCTTC. Amino acid sequence: CASGHIYNEQFF.

The chain links TRBV6-5 to TRBJ2-1; 13 bases match TRBD2. The germline V gene encodes CDR1 MNHEY and CDR2 SVGAGI. The V segment lost 7 bases and the J segment 6 bases; nucleotides outside the gene matches: 6. This CDR3 is 15 amino acids long. The DNA of the CDR3 is TGTGCCAGCACCCCGGGACTAGCGGGGTTCAATGAGCAGTTCTTC. It encodes CASTPGLAGFNEQFF.

V is TRBV19 and J is TRBJ1-1; a possible D gene is TRBD1 (6 bases). V lost 6 bases and J 0 bases, leaving 11 bases between the germline ends. Germline values: CDR1 LNHDA, CDR2 SQIVND (reference sequence). The CDR3 extends over 14 amino acids. The CDR3 spells CASRFDRMNTEAFF. DNA for the CDR3: TGTGCCAGTAGGTTCGACAGGATGAACACTGAAGCTTTCTTT. Using reference TRBV19 and TRBJ1-1 for the parts outside the CDR3, the full variable domain is DGGITQSPKYLFRKEGQNVTLSCEQNLNHDAMYWYRQDPGQGLRLIYYSQIVNDFQKGDIAEGYSVSREKKESFPLTVTSAQKNPTAFYLCASRFDRMNTEAFFGQGTRLTVV.

The chain has TRBV5-1 and TRBJ1-2; D might be TRBD1 (6 bases). CDR1 is SGHRS and CDR2 is YFSETQ in the germline V gene. The CDR3 runs 13 residues. Deletions cut 1 base from V and 6 bases from J, with 10 bases between. The CDR3 sequence: CASSLTAGDGYTF. Written as DNA, the CDR3 is TGCGCCAGCAGCTTGACTGCAGGGGATGGCTACACCTTC.

The chain carries TRBV5-1 and TRBJ2-7; D is possibly TRBD1 (6 bases). Germline values: CDR1 SGHRS, CDR2 YFSETQ. The V gene lost 4 bases and the J gene lost 2 bases, with 13 bases spanning the gap. This CDR3 spans 14 amino acids. The CDR3 loop is CASSPGQPAYEQYF. CDR3 nucleotides: TGCGCCAGCAGCCCCGGACAGCCGGCCTACGAGCAGTACTTC.

This rearrangement joins TRBV5-4 to TRBJ2-1, with TRBD2 identical over 7 bases. CDR3 length: 12 residues. Unmatched junction bases numbered 1, after V lost 7 bases and J lost 3 bases. Germline V gene sequence: CDR1 SGHNT, CDR2 YYREEE (reference sequence). CDR3 sequence reads: CASGGDYNEQFF. In DNA form, the CDR3 reads TGTGCCAGCGGGGGGGACTACAATGAGCAGTTCTTC.

The chain has TRBV15 and TRBJ1-5, with D possibly TRBD1 on 6 matching bases. The germline V and J ends were trimmed by 0 bases and 5 bases, with 11 bases remaining between them. CDR1 is LNHNV and CDR2 is YYDKDF in the germline V gene (reference sequence). The CDR3 has 15 amino acids. CDR3 loop: CATSREDRDYQPQHF. The CDR3 DNA reads TGTGCCACCAGCAGAGAGGACAGAGATTATCAGCCCCAGCATTTT.

V usage is TRBV7-5 and J usage is TRBJ1-1; TRBD1, the table's D call, was not compared with the DNA. TRBV7-5 is a recognized pseudogene. The CDR3 consists of 18 residues. The CDR3 sequence: CVRSLAPGGPPLNTEAFF. CDR3 coding DNA: TGTGTCAGAAGCCTGGCCCCAGGGGGTCCACCCCTGAACACTGAAGCTTTCTTT.

This chain connects TRBV19 to TRBJ1-5; perhaps TRBD1 as D (6 bases). Trimming took off 7 bases at V and 7 bases at J, with 20 bases between the two ends. Germline-derived CDR1 and CDR2 are LNHDA and SQIVND (reference sequence). The CDR3 has 15 residues. As DNA, the CDR3 is TGTGCCAGTACCCCACTCGGGCAGGGGTACCAGCCCCAGCATTTT. Amino acids: CASTPLGQGYQPQHF.

V is TRBV19 and J is TRBJ1-1, with 7 bases lining up with TRBD1. V gave up 6 bases and J gave up 1 base; unmatched junction bases: 8. The CDR3 has 15 residues. Looked up from germline, CDR1 is LNHDA and CDR2 is SQIVND (reference sequence). CDR3 coding DNA: TGTGCCAGTAGATATCCAGGGGGGCCGAACACTGAAGCTTTCTTT. Its translation is CASRYPGGPNTEAFF.

The J gene is TRBJ2-3, the V gene TRBV27, with 14 positions matching TRBD2. The germline CDR1 and CDR2 sequences are MNHEY and SMNVEV (reference sequence). V was clipped by 6 bases and J by 5 bases; unmatched bases: 7. CDR3 length equals 16 residues. The CDR3, as DNA: TGTGCCAGCAGAACGACTAGCGGGGGGGCGGGAGATACGCAGTATTTT. This codes for CASRTTSGGAGDTQYF.

This clone was counted a single time. V and J are TRBV9 and TRBJ2-5; perhaps TRBD2 as D (7 bases). In germline, CDR1 is SGDLS, CDR2 YYNGEE. The CDR3 extends over 16 amino acids. Trimming took off 5 bases at V and 5 bases at J, with 22 bases between the two ends. This chain's CDR3 is CASSAFEGGPGETQYF. The CDR3 nucleotides read TGTGCCAGCAGTGCCTTTGAGGGGGGGCCGGGGGAGACCCAGTACTTC.

This clone turned up a few times. This chain joins TRBV19 and TRBJ1-5; 7 positions agree with TRBD1. This CDR3 has 16 residues. Germline V lookup: CDR1 LNHDA, CDR2 SQIVND (reference sequence). The J segment lost 2 bases and the V segment lost 9 bases, leaving 13 bases of the junction unmatched. CDR3: CASSGLGQGGNQPQHF. CDR3 DNA: TGTGCCAGCTCCGGACTCGGGCAGGGGGGCAATCAGCCCCAGCATTTT.

This clone was seen a single time. The chain is built from TRBV6-1 and TRBJ2-7, with TRBD1 identical over 8 bases. Germline V lookup: CDR1 MNHNS, CDR2 SASEGT. V was clipped by 4 bases and J by 5 bases; unmatched bases: 4. The CDR3 has 13 amino acids. The CDR3 region has the DNA TGTGCCAGCAGTGCGCAGGACAGGGACGAGCAGTACGTC. Translated: CASSAQDRDEQYV.

V is TRBV11-2 and J is TRBJ2-7; perhaps TRBD1 as D (6 bases). Trimming shortened V by 1 base and J by 5 bases, and 15 bases separated the two germline ends. CDR3 length: 15 amino acids. Germline values: CDR1 SGHAT, CDR2 FQNNGV. This CDR3 is CASSLVLGAQDEQYF. CDR3 in DNA: TGTGCCAGCAGCTTAGTACTGGGGGCGCAGGACGAGCAGTACTTC.

The V and J genes are TRBV19 and TRBJ1-4, with D unclear. The germline gives CDR1 LNHDA, CDR2 SQIVND (reference sequence). Trimming cost V 3 bases and J 5 bases, with 10 bases left between them. The CDR3 has 14 residues. CDR3 protein: CASSIVQMNEKLFF. CDR3 in DNA: TGTGCCAGTAGTATCGTACAGATGAATGAAAAACTGTTTTTT.